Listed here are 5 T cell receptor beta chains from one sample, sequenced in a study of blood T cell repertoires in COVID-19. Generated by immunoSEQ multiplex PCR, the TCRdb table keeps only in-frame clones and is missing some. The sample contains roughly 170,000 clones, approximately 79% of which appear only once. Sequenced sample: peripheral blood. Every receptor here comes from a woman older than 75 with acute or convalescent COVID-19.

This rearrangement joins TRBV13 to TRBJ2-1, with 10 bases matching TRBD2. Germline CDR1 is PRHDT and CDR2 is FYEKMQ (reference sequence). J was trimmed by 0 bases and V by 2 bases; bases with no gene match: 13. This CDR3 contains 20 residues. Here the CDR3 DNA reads TGTGCCAGCAGCTTACTGGCTAGCGGGAGAGCTCTCCTCTCCTACAATGAGCAGTTCTTC. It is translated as CASSLLASGRALLSYNEQFF.

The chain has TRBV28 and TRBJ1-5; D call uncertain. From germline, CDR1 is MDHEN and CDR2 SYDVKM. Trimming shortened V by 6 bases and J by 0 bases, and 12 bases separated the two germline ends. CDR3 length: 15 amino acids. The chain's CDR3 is CASSLLEGSNQPQHF. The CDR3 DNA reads TGTGCCAGCAGCCTTCTGGAGGGTAGCAATCAGCCCCAGCATTTT.

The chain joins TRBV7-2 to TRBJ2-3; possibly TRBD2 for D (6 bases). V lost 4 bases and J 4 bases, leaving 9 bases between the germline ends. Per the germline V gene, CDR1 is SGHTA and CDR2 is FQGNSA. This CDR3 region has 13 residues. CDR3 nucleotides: TGTGCCAGCAGCTGGGACTTTGCAGATACGCAGTATTTT. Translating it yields CASSWDFADTQYF.

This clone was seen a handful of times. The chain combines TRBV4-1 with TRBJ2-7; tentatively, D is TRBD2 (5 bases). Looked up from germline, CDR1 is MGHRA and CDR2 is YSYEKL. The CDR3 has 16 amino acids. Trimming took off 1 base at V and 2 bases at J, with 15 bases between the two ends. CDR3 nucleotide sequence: TGCGCCAGCAGCCAAGCAAACAATCCGGGAACCTACGAGCAGTACTTC. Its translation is CASSQANNPGTYEQYF.

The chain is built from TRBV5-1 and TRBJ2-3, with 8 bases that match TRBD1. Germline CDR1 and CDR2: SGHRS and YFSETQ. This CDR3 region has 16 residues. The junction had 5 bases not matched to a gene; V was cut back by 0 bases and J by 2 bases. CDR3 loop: CASSLGTGGNTDTQYF. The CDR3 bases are TGCGCCAGCAGCTTGGGAACAGGGGGTAACACAGATACGCAGTATTTT.